The source of this T cell receptor beta chain is a study of blood T cell repertoires in COVID-19. Across the whole study: From the United States, Italy and Spain came samples of acute and convalescent COVID-19. PBMCs, B-cell-depleted T cells, or T cells were the source of the cDNA or gDNA that made up the material.

Trimming took 5 bases from V and 4 from J, leaving 17 bases between them. The CDR3 covers 16 residues. Germline V gene sequence: CDR1 SEHNR, CDR2 FQNEAQ (reference sequence). Seattle patients were enrolled while actively infected and followed longitudinally. As handled by the study authors: Amplification of reference gene primers was used by the study to estimate nucleated cell counts. Method: immunoSEQ multiplex PCR; TCRdb's copy keeps in-frame clones and lacks some. D and trimming were read from the DNA, whereas the V and J calls and clone size are those reported in that table. The sample holds over 200,000 clones; 75% to 95% are singletons and the top ten take under 3%.

The chain uses TRBV7-9 and TRBJ1-4; D gene uncertain. The origin of this receptor is a person between 18 and 30 years old with COVID-19, enrolled during active disease. Material for sequencing was peripheral blood. CDR3 bases: TGTGCCAGCAGCCCGGGGAGGAGAGCGAATAATGAAAAACTGTTTTTT. This translates into CASSPGRRANNEKLFF.